This T cell receptor (beta chain) was documented in a study of T cells in Graves' hyperthyroidism and ophthalmopathy. Study-wide results and caveats: Blood also contained most expanded thyroid clonotypes above 0.001.

The CDR3 extends over 15 amino acids. Germline lookup yields CDR1 SGHRS and CDR2 YFSETQ. The V end lost 4 bases, the J end lost 3 bases, and 17 bases lay between the germline ends. Under 3 months was the duration of disease in ophthalmopathy patients, who also had a Clinical Activity Score of at least 3 and a NOSPECS grade of at least 4. This clonotype came up many times. Its cognate antigen is unknown. There were TCR beta CDR3 regions amplified from RNA transcripts. HTBI primers were the set used in a first-round RT-PCR of the TCR CDR3. TCRdb itself ran the multiplex PCR reads through MiXCR, one entry per CDR3 protein. The sample includes approximately 350,000 distinct CDR3 sequences, 13% to 15% of them seen just once.

This chain joins TRBV5-1 and TRBJ2-7; TRBD2 is a possible D gene (7 bases). Sequencing input: blood. This receptor was obtained from a woman in her sixties or seventies with Graves' ophthalmopathy. The CDR3: CASSGGGQGFYEQYF. As DNA, the CDR3 is TGCGCCAGCAGCGGGGGGGGTCAGGGGTTCTACGAGCAGTACTTC.